The 13 T cell receptor beta chains given below trace back to one sample, sequenced in a study of post-analysis software for immune sequencing data (dated by TCRdb to between 2014 and 2017). Findings and caveats that apply to the study as a whole: Roughly 5 TRBV segments, including TRBV5-6, TRBV5-1 and TRBV20-1, were significantly more frequent in patients than controls.

Library creation used PCR. This sample was sequenced with an Illumina HiSeq 2500. Unique molecular identifiers were incorporated into TCR beta cDNA libraries to reduce PCR and sequencing biases. The raw public reads went through TCRdb reprocessing: fastp at Q25, MiXCR clone calling, in-frame beta chains kept. CDR3 protein sequences are deduplicated, and each keeps its most common genes and DNA. Recorded for this sample are under 650,000 distinct CDR3 sequences; 44% of them occurred a single time. The ten biggest clones cover around 1.7% of the sample. Their specific antigens are unknown. The sequenced material came from blood. The source is a girl between 10 and 17 years old with multiple sclerosis.

The gene calls are TRBV12-3 or TRBV12-4 and TRBJ2-1; D is ambiguous. V lost 2 bases to trimming and J lost 9 bases, with 14 bases between them. CDR3 length: 14 residues. CDR3 residues: CASSLSLHGVEQFF. The DNA for the CDR3 is TGTGCCAGCAGTTTAAGCCTTCACGGAGTTGAGCAGTTCTTC.

The genes are TRBV7-2 and TRBJ2-7; TRBD2 agrees at 11 bases. J lost 2 bases, V lost 5 bases, and 8 bases had no gene match. Germline V gene data show CDR1 as SGHTA and CDR2 as FQGNSA. This CDR3 contains 16 residues. CDR3 in DNA: TGTGCCAGCAGCCCCAGCCCTAGCGGGGGGACCTACGAGCAGTACTTC. Encoded protein: CASSPSPSGGTYEQYF.

Only a few counts were recorded for this clonotype. This chain connects TRBV29-1 to TRBJ2-5; TRBD1 might be the D (6 bases). V lost 3 bases to trimming and J lost 1 base, with 9 bases between them. Germline CDR1 is SQVTM and CDR2 is ANQGSEA. This CDR3 contains 13 residues. CDR3 amino acids: CSVEHRAQETQYF. The DNA for the CDR3 is TGCAGCGTTGAGCACAGGGCCCAAGAGACCCAGTACTTC.

The genes are TRBV10-3 and TRBJ2-3, with D possibly being TRBD1 or TRBD2 (6 bases each). V was trimmed by 2 bases and J by 0 bases, leaving 12 bases between them. Germline values: CDR1 ENHRY, CDR2 SYGVKD. The CDR3 consists of 16 residues. The CDR3 DNA reads as TGTGCCATCAGTGAGAGGAGGGGGATGAGCACAGATACGCAGTATTTT. Translated: CAISERRGMSTDTQYF.

This clonotype was counted only a few times. The chain couples TRBV7-9 to TRBJ2-4, with D maybe TRBD2 (6 bases). From germline, CDR1 is SEHNR and CDR2 FQNEAQ (reference sequence). The V end lost 4 bases, the J end lost 8 bases, and 24 bases lay between the germline ends. This CDR3 has 17 amino acids. CDR3 sequence (DNA): TGTGCCAGCAGCTCCATTAGTGGCAGCGGGCGTCTTGACATTCAGTACTTC. Protein sequence: CASSSISGSGRLDIQYF. Using reference TRBV7-9 and TRBJ2-4 for the parts outside the CDR3, the full variable domain is DTGVSQNPRHKITKRGQNVTFRCDPISEHNRLYWYRQTLGQGPEFLTYFQNEAQLEKSRLLSDRFSAERPKGSFSTLEIQRTEQGDSAMYLCASSSISGSGRLDIQYFGAGTRLSVL.

V and J are TRBV4-2 and TRBJ2-2; D ambiguous. Germline CDR1 reads LGHNA; CDR2 reads YNFKEQ. Trimming removed 4 bases at V and 4 bases at J, with 10 bases between. The CDR3 extends over 14 amino acids. CDR3: CASSPPWATGELFF. The CDR3 DNA follows: TGTGCCAGCAGCCCCCCTTGGGCCACCGGGGAGCTGTTTTTT.

This chain links TRBV20-1 with TRBJ2-1; either TRBD1 or TRBD2 may fit D (5 bases each). V shed 0 bases and J shed 10 bases, with 13 bases lying between them. Germline CDR1 is DFQATT and CDR2 is SNEGSKA (reference sequence). The CDR3 covers 13 residues. The CDR3 region is CSARDVSREEQFF. CDR3 in DNA: TGCAGTGCTAGAGATGTGTCCAGGGAGGAGCAGTTCTTC.

This clonotype was seen only a few times. The genes are TRBV12-3 or TRBV12-4 and TRBJ2-6, with 12 bases fitting TRBD1. The CDR3 spans 19 residues. V lost 7 bases, J lost 1 base, and 11 bases stayed unmatched. CDR3 DNA sequence: TGTGCCAGCACCGATGTGGGACAGGGGGCTTTTTCTGGGGCCAACGTCCTGACTTTC. It specifies CASTDVGQGAFSGANVLTF.

The chain carries TRBV5-1 and TRBJ2-1; 8 nucleotides match TRBD2. The CDR3 is 12 residues long. J gave up 14 bases and V 4 bases, and 8 bases lay outside the gene matches. Germline V gene data show CDR1 as SGHRS and CDR2 as YFSETQ. The CDR3, as DNA: TGCGCCAGCAGCCCCGAGCGGGGGAGGAAGTTCTTC. Amino acids: CASSPERGRKFF.

This rearrangement joins TRBV7-8 to TRBJ2-5, with TRBD2 matching 9 bases. V shed 5 bases and J 4 bases; nucleotides not matched to a gene: 14. Germline V lookup: CDR1 SGHVS, CDR2 FQNEAQ. The CDR3 runs 17 residues. In DNA form, the CDR3 reads TGTGCCAGCAGCCCCTACCGACTAGCGGAGGGTGGAGAGACCCAGTACTTC. Encoded protein: CASSPYRLAEGGETQYF.

This rearrangement joins TRBV5-1 to TRBJ2-5; 8 bases agree with TRBD2. This CDR3 contains 15 residues. CDR1 and CDR2 (germline): SGHRS, YFSETQ. The ends lost 0 bases at V and 11 bases at J; junction bases unmatched: 12. CDR3 sequence: CASSLAGLAPDEQYF. CDR3 sequence (DNA): TGCGCCAGCAGCTTGGCCGGACTAGCCCCCGATGAGCAGTACTTC. The entire variable domain, with the rest obtained from reference TRBV5-1 and TRBJ2-5, is as follows: KAGVTQTPRYLIKTRGQQVTLSCSPISGHRSVSWYQQTPGQGLQFLFEYFSETQRNKGNFPGRFSGRQFSNSRSEMNVSTLELGDSALYLCASSLAGLAPDEQYFGPGTRLLVL.

This rearrangement joins TRBV7-6 to TRBJ2-6; unclear D gene. The CDR3 totals 14 residues. With 4 bases removed from V and 4 bases from J, the gap between germline ends came to 8 bases. Germline V gene lookup returns CDR1 SGHVS and CDR2 FNYEAQ. The CDR3, as DNA: TGTGCCAGCAGCTCGCCCGTGGGGGCCAACGTCCTGACTTTC. Residues: CASSSPVGANVLTF. The full variable domain, rest sourced from reference TRBV7-6 and TRBJ2-6, is GAGVSQSPRYKVTKRGQDVALRCDPISGHVSLYWYRQALGQGPEFLTYFNYEAQQDKSGLPNDRFSAERPEGSISTLTIQRTEQRDSAMYRCASSSPVGANVLTFGAGSRLTVL.

J is TRBJ2-1 and V is TRBV7-3, with TRBD2 identical over 11 bases. Germline V gives CDR1 SGHTA, CDR2 FQGTGA. V was clipped by 6 bases and J by 9 bases; unmatched bases: 13. The CDR3 sequence is 16 residues long. The CDR3 sequence: CASSNPGSGGGFEQFF. The CDR3 coding sequence is TGTGCCAGCAGTAACCCGGGTAGCGGGGGGGGCTTTGAGCAGTTCTTC.